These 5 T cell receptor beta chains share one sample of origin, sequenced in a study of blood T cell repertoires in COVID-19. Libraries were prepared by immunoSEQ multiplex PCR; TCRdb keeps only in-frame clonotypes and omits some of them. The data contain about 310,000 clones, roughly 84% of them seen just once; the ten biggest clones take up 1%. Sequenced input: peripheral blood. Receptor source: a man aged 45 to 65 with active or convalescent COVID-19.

The CDR3: CASSRVGPNTEAFF. In DNA, the CDR3 is TGTGCCAGTAGTCGGGTAGGTCCTAACACTGAAGCTTTCTTT. The chain links TRBV19 to TRBJ1-1; D remains unclear. The germline gives CDR1 LNHDA, CDR2 SQIVND (reference sequence). CDR3 length equals 14 residues. V was clipped by 5 bases and J by 2 bases, with 12 bases between them. Together with reference TRBV19 and TRBJ1-1, the CDR3 gives the full variable domain: DGGITQSPKYLFRKEGQNVTLSCEQNLNHDAMYWYRQDPGQGLRLIYYSQIVNDFQKGDIAEGYSVSREKKESFPLTVTSAQKNPTAFYLCASSRVGPNTEAFFGQGTRLTVV.

The CDR3: CASTRLGADTGELFF. The CDR3 region has the DNA TGTGCCAGCACCCGGCTGGGGGCCGACACCGGGGAGCTGTTTTTT. The chain joins TRBV6-5 to TRBJ2-2; a weak D match, TRBD1 (6 bases). CDR3 length: 15 residues. V was clipped by 7 bases and J by 3 bases, with 15 bases between them. CDR1 is MNHEY, CDR2 SVGAGI, per germline.

This chain's CDR3 is CALDSSSGNTIYF. The CDR3 bases are TGTGCCCTAGACAGTAGCTCTGGAAACACCATATATTTT. V is TRBV30 and J is TRBJ1-3; D is perhaps TRBD1 (5 bases). Germline V CDR1 and CDR2: GTSNPN, SVGIG (reference sequence). The CDR3 is 13 amino acids. V was clipped by 8 bases and J by 0 bases, with 11 bases between them.

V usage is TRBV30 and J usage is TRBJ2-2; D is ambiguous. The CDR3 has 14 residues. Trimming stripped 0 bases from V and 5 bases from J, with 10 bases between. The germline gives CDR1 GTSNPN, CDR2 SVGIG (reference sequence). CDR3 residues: CAWSVRDFTGELFF. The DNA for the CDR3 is TGTGCCTGGAGTGTTCGAGATTTTACCGGGGAGCTGTTTTTT. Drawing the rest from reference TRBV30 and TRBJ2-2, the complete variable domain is SQTIHQWPATLVQPVGSPLSLECTVEGTSNPNLYWYRQAAGRGLQLLFYSVGIGQISSEVPQNLSASRPQDRQFILSSKKLLLSDSGFYLCAWSVRDFTGELFFGEGSRLTVL.

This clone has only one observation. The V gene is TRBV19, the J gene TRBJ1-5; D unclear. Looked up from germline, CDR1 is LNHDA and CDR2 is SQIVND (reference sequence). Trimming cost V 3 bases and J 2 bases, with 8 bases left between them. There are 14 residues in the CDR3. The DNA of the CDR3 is TGTGCCAGTAGTATCGTCAGTGGCAATCAGCCCCAGCATTTT. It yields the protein CASSIVSGNQPQHF.